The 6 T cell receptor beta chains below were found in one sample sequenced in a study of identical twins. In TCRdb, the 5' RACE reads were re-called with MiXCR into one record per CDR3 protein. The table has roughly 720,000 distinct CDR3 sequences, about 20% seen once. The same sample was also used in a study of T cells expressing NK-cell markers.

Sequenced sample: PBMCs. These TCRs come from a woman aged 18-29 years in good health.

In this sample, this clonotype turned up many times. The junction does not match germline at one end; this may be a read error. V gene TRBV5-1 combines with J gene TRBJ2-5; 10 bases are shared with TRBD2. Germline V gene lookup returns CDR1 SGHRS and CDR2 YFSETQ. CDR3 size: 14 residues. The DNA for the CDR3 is TGTGCCAGCAGTTTGCTAGCGGGAGAGGAGACCCAGTACTTC. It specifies CASSLLAGEETQYF.

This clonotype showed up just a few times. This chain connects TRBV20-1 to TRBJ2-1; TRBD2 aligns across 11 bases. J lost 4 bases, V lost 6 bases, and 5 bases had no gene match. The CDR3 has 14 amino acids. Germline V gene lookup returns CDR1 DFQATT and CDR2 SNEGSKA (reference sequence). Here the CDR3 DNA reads TGCAGTGCCCCGACTAGCGGGGTTTACAATGAGCAGTTCTTC. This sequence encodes CSAPTSGVYNEQFF.

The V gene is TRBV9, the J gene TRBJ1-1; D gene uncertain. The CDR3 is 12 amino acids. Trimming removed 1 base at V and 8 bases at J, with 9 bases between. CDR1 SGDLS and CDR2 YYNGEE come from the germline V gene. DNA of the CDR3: TGTGCCAGCAGCGTATATGAAGGCGAAGCTTTCTTT. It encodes CASSVYEGEAFF.

The CDR3 loop is CATSGEMDNEQFF. CDR3 in DNA: TGTGCCACCAGTGGGGAGATGGACAATGAGCAGTTCTTC. The gene calls are TRBV24-1 and TRBJ2-1; D is possibly TRBD2 (5 bases). This CDR3 has 13 amino acids. Per the germline V gene, CDR1 is KGHDR and CDR2 is SFDVKD. Trimming left V 5 bases short and J 5 bases short, with 9 bases between.

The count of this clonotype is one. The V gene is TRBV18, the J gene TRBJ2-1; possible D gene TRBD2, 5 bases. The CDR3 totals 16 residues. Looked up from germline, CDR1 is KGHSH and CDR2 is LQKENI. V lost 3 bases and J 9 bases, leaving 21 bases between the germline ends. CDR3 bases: TGTGCCAGCTCACCCCTACCCAGCGGATCGGCGGGTGAGCAGTTCTTC. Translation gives CASSPLPSGSAGEQFF.

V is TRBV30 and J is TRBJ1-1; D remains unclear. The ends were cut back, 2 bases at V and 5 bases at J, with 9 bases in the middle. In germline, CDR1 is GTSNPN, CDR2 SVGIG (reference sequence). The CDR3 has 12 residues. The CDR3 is CAWSPPSTEAFF. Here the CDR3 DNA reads TGTGCCTGGAGTCCCCCGAGTACTGAAGCTTTCTTT.